The 14 T cell receptor beta chains given below trace back to one sample, sequenced in a study of radiotherapy plus CTLA-4 blockade in lung cancer. TCRdb keeps only in-frame clones here, not all; method: immunoSEQ multiplex PCR. The table has roughly 92,000 clones, approximately 86% seen once. The starting material was peripheral blood, obtained from a patient treated with radiotherapy plus ipilimumab. The receptors here all came from a human donor with non-small cell lung cancer who had a partial response to radiotherapy plus ipilimumab.

The genes are TRBV5-1 and TRBJ2-5, with 8 nucleotides matching TRBD2. Germline CDR1 SGHRS, CDR2 YFSETQ. The CDR3 contains 14 residues. J was trimmed by 12 bases and V by 0 bases; bases with no gene match: 10. Here the CDR3 DNA reads TGCGCCAGCAGCTTGGAGCTAGCGGGCCCACTGGAGTACTTC. It translates to CASSLELAGPLEYF.

This sequence joins TRBV9 and TRBJ2-5, with 7 nucleotides matching TRBD2. CDR1 is SGDLS and CDR2 is YYNGEE in the germline V gene. J lost 2 bases, V lost 4 bases, and 11 bases had no gene match. The CDR3 extends over 16 amino acids. The CDR3 spells CASSSRDYYQQETQYF. The CDR3, as DNA: TGTGCCAGCAGCAGCCGGGACTATTATCAGCAAGAGACCCAGTACTTC.

The chain uses TRBV6-6 and TRBJ1-2, with D perhaps TRBD1 (5 bases). The CDR3 sequence is 14 residues long. Trimming stripped 0 bases from V and 7 bases from J, with 12 bases between. From germline, CDR1 is MNHNY and CDR2 SVGAGI (reference sequence). The CDR3: CASSYSKQDTGYTF. The CDR3 nucleotides are TGTGCCAGCAGTTACTCGAAACAGGATACTGGCTACACCTTC.

The gene calls are TRBV7-9 and TRBJ1-4, with D unresolved. V was shortened by 5 bases and J by 8 bases, with 21 bases between the two germline ends. Looked up from germline, CDR1 is SEHNR and CDR2 is FQNEAQ (reference sequence). The CDR3 consists of 16 residues. CDR3 in amino acids: CASSPDKFGRREKLFF. CDR3 in DNA: TGTGCCAGCAGCCCCGATAAATTTGGGAGAAGGGAAAAACTGTTTTTT.

This clone turned up a few times. The genes are TRBV2 and TRBJ1-1, with D possibly being TRBD1 (5 bases). This CDR3 has 14 amino acids. CDR1 is SNHLY, CDR2 FYNNEI, per germline. V was pared by 6 bases and J by 6 bases, with 17 bases between. CDR3 in DNA: TGTGCCAGCAGACTACAGGCGCCCATTTCTGAAGCTTTCTTT. Protein: CASRLQAPISEAFF.

The rearrangement joins TRBV5-1 to TRBJ2-5; 11 nucleotides agree with TRBD2. This CDR3 spans 14 amino acids. Trimming at V came to 7 bases and at J to 3 bases, leaving 5 bases not matched to a gene. Germline V CDR1 and CDR2: SGHRS, YFSETQ. This CDR3 reads CASRSGRVKETQYF. The CDR3 DNA follows: TGCGCCAGCCGTAGCGGGAGGGTAAAAGAGACCCAGTACTTC.

This rearrangement joins TRBV28 to TRBJ1-1, with TRBD1 matching 8 bases. CDR1 and CDR2 from the germline V gene are MDHEN and SYDVKM. The CDR3 has 15 residues. V lost 5 bases and J lost 1; bases outside the gene matches: 6. The CDR3 sequence: CASSPWDRKNTEAFF. The DNA of the CDR3 is TGTGCCAGCAGTCCATGGGACAGGAAGAACACTGAAGCTTTCTTT.

This chain connects TRBV7-2 to TRBJ2-1; no clear D. Per germline, CDR1 SGHTA and CDR2 FQGNSA. V lost 1 base, J lost 5 bases, and 9 bases lay in between. CDR3 length: 14 amino acids. The CDR3 bases are TGTGCCAGCAGCTTAGATAGCCCCCACAATGAGCAGTTCTTC. As protein: CASSLDSPHNEQFF.

In its sample, this clone ranks as medium-sized. The chain employs TRBV6-4 and TRBJ2-1; 9 positions agree with TRBD2. CDR3 length: 15 residues. Germline V gene data show CDR1 as MRHNA and CDR2 as SNTAGT. V shed 3 bases, J shed 6 bases, and the junction held 6 bases outside the gene matches. This chain's CDR3 is CASSDGLAGSNEQFF. CDR3 coding DNA: TGTGCCAGCAGTGATGGTCTAGCGGGATCCAATGAGCAGTTCTTC.

This clone was seen a few times. The chain recombines TRBV7-2 with TRBJ1-1; D unresolved. The CDR3 covers 14 residues. Looked up from germline, CDR1 is SGHTA and CDR2 is FQGNSA. Trimming removed 2 bases at V and 3 bases at J, with 10 bases between. This CDR3 reads CASSLRWQDTEAFF. In nucleotides, the CDR3 is TGTGCCAGCAGCTTACGTTGGCAGGACACTGAAGCTTTCTTT. Full variable domain (missing parts from reference TRBV7-2 and TRBJ1-1): GAGVSQSPSNKVTEKGKDVELRCDPISGHTALYWYRQSLGQGLEFLIYFQGNSAPDKSGLPSDRFSAERTGGSVSTLTIQRTQQEDSAVYLCASSLRWQDTEAFFGQGTRLTVV.

The gene calls are TRBV5-5 and TRBJ1-2; 10 bases line up with TRBD1. Germline CDR1 reads SGHKS; CDR2 reads YYEKEE (reference sequence). The CDR3 contains 18 residues. V dropped 0 bases and J dropped 2; count of bases not matched to a gene: 10. CDR3 nucleotide sequence: TGTGCCAGCAGCTTGGTACCGGGACAGGGGATTCCAAACTATGGCTACACCTTC. It codes for CASSLVPGQGIPNYGYTF.

The chain is built from TRBV4-3 and TRBJ2-2; D gene unclear. The germline V and J ends were trimmed by 4 bases and 4 bases, with 7 bases remaining between them. The CDR3 is 13 residues long. CDR1 and CDR2 from the germline V gene are LGHNA and YSLEER. The CDR3 DNA reads TGCGCCAGCAGCCTTGTTCTCACCGGGGAGCTGTTTTTT. Its protein is CASSLVLTGELFF.

This chain uses TRBV7-9 with TRBJ2-3; weak D call: TRBD1 (5 bases). CDR1 is SEHNR and CDR2 is FQNEAQ in the germline V gene (reference sequence). With 1 base removed from V and 9 bases from J, the gap between germline ends came to 14 bases. The CDR3 runs to 14 residues. This chain's CDR3 is CASSLGESGNTQYF. Written as DNA, the CDR3 is TGTGCCAGCAGCTTAGGTGAATCAGGGAACACGCAGTATTTT.

V gene TRBV6-4 combines with J gene TRBJ1-1; D is possibly TRBD1 (5 bases). V was shortened by 4 bases and J by 6 bases, with 12 bases between the two germline ends. Germline CDR1 reads MRHNA; CDR2 reads SNTAGT. This CDR3 is 13 amino acids long. CDR3 sequence reads: CASSAERGSEAFF. In nucleotides, the CDR3 is TGTGCCAGCAGTGCTGAAAGGGGTTCTGAAGCTTTCTTT.